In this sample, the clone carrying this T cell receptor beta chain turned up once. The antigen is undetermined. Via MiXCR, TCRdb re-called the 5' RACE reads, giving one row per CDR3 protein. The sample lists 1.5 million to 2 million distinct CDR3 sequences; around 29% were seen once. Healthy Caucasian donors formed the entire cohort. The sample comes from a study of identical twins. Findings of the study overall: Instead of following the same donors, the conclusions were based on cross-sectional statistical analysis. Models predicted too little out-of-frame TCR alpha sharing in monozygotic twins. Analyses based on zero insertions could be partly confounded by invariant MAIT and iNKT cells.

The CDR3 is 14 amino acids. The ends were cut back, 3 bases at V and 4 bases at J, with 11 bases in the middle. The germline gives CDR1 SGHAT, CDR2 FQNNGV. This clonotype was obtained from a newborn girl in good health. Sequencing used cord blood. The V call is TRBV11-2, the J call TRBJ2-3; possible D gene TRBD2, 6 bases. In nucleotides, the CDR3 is TGTGCCAGCAGCTTCACGGGGGTGGCAGATACGCAGTATTTT. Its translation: CASSFTGVADTQYF. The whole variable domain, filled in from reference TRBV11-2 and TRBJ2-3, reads EAGVAQSPRYKIIEKRQSVAFWCNPISGHATLYWYQQILGQGPKLLIQFQNNGVVDDSQLPKDRFSAERLKGVDSTLKIQPAKLEDSAVYLCASSFTGVADTQYFGPGTRLTVL.